Sequencing of this TCR beta chain was carried out in a study of cytomegalovirus exposure and HLA in healthy donors. CDR1 and CDR2 (germline): LNHNV, YYDKDF (reference sequence). Trimming cost V 0 bases and J 0 bases; bases outside gene matches: 12. The CDR3 is 20 residues long. The primer mix had 60 Vbeta and 13 Jbeta primers. The method was immunoSEQ multiplex PCR; TCRdb's version includes in-frame clones alone and lacks a portion of them. The profile shows roughly 190,000 clones, more than 75% of them singletons. The sequenced material came from PBMCs. The chain combines TRBV15 with TRBJ1-4, with 8 bases aligning to TRBD1. This clonotype originated in a woman under 30 in good health and CMV-seronegative. The CDR3 is CATSRDPSGQGHSTNEKLFF. The CDR3 region has the DNA TGTGCCACCAGCAGAGATCCAAGCGGACAGGGCCACTCAACTAATGAAAAACTGTTTTTT.